The present TCR beta chain was sequenced within a study of CD8 T cells in Susac syndrome (dated by TCRdb to between 2018 and 2021). Regarding the complete study: Repertoire sequencing was used to test whether CD8+ T cell activation and differentiation in Susac syndrome was antigen driven. The study compared CD8+ T cell repertoire clonality among roughly eleven healthy donors, around 14 Susac syndrome patients and about 16 multiple sclerosis patients. Summary of the overall study and its limitations: The study acknowledged that relatively few individuals were included in the TCR sequencing and HLA analysis.

RNA was extracted with the RNeasy kit and about 0.5 to 1 ug was reverse transcribed using random hexamers. TCR beta CDR3 regions were amplified with the immunoSEQ multiplex PCR assay covering 54 Vbeta and 13 Jbeta segments. PCR amplification bias was corrected using a synthetic template baseline for primer optimization and computational correction. For the original study's pipeline: Reads were annotated to V, D and J genes per IMGT and analyzed with immunoSEQ Analyzer, keeping only productive sequences. To calculate clonality, Shannon entropy was normalized by log2 of the number of productive unique sequences and then subtracted from one. Public and private clones were assessed among the 100 most prevalent clones of each patient and control. Clones were defined as Susac-specific when absent from the healthy and MS cohorts, from 1052 published viral clones and from other ImmuneACCESS disease sequences. TCRdb reran the public reads through fastp at Q25 and MiXCR, keeping productive beta chains. CDR3 protein sequences are deduplicated, and each keeps its most common genes and DNA. These V and J calls derive from TCRdb rather than the authors' analysis. The sample records about 73,000 distinct CDR3 sequences, about 95% of which are singletons. 0.3% to 0.45% of the sample is held by the ten biggest clonotypes.

Peripheral blood CD8+ and CD4+ T cells from healthy donors, Susac syndrome patients and multiple sclerosis patients were profiled by high-throughput TCR beta sequencing. Treatment-naive patients with stable or active relapsing-remitting disease fulfilling revised McDonald criteria were used as multiple sclerosis controls. CD8+ TEMRA cells were enriched by FACS, while bulk CD8+ and CD4+ T cells were purified by magnetic negative isolation. Blood was collected in EDTA tubes and processed within 24 hours, with PBMCs isolated through density gradient centrifugation. PBMCs intended for TCR sequencing were cryopreserved in liquid nitrogen and were subsequently thawed in a 37 degrees C water bath. The sorted or isolated CD4+, CD8+ and CD8+ TEMRA cells had a purity of 90% or higher. About this clonotype: Its antigen is not yet known. The record has no base qualities; no much larger clone is one base away.

Sequenced: CD8+ T cells from PBMCs. This sequence was found in a human donor with multiple sclerosis.

The DNA reads as follows: TGCAGCGTTGAAGACCGGACGAACGAGCAGTACTTC. Translation gives CSVEDRTNEQYF. The chain is encoded by TRBV29-1 joined to TRBJ2-7; no confident D gene assignment can be made. From the cysteine through the phenylalanine, the CDR3 covers 12 amino acids. Only CDR3 DNA remains: 36 bases, in frame from the first base. At the junction V is shortened by 0 bases and J by 5 bases, with 8 bases in between. The germline V gene yields SQVTM for CDR1 and ANQGSEA for CDR2.